Described below is a single T cell receptor beta chain sequence and its context. The sample comes from a study of blood T cell repertoires in COVID-19. On the study more broadly: Whether acute or convalescent, the COVID-19 samples came from the United States, Italy and Spain. Nucleic acid was either cDNA or gDNA, and it came from T cells, B-cell-depleted T cells, or PBMCs.

Study processing details: Amplified reference gene primers provided the basis for estimating nucleated cell counts. Measured with immunoSEQ multiplex PCR; TCRdb has only the in-frame clones, and not every one. D and trimming come from the DNA, and the V and J calls and clone size come from that table. The profile shows approximately 230,000 clones, nearly 90% of them singletons. The CDR3 spans 15 residues. Germline-derived CDR1 and CDR2 are MNHEY and SMNVEV (reference sequence). Trimming at V came to 3 bases and at J to 0 bases, leaving 0 bases not matched to a gene. Sequenced: peripheral blood. The gene calls are TRBV27 and TRBJ2-3, with TRBD2 matching over 10 bases. This TCR came from a woman aged 35 to 49 who had recovered from COVID-19. The CDR3 DNA is TGTGCCAGCAGTTTGACTAGCGGGAGCACAGATACGCAGTATTTT. As protein: CASSLTSGSTDTQYF.